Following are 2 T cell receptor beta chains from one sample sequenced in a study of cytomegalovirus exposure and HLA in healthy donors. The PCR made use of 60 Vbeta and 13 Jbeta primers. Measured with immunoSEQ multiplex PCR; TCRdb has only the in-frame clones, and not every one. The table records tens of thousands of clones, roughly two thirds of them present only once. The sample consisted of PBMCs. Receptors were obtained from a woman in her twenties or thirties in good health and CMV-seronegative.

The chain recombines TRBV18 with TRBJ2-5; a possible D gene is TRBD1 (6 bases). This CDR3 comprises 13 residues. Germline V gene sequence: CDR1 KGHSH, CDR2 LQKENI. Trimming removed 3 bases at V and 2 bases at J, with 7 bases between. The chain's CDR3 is CASSPDRQETQYF. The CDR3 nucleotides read TGTGCCAGCTCACCGGACAGACAAGAGACCCAGTACTTC.

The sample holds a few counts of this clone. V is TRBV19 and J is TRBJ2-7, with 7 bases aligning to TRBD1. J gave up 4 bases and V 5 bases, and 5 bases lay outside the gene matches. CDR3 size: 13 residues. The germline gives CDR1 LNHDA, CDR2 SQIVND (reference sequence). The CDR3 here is CASSRQGVYEQYF. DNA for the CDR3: TGTGCCAGTAGTCGACAGGGCGTTTACGAGCAGTACTTC.